The 22 T cell receptor beta chains reported below all come from one sample, sequenced in a study of shared T cell receptors in the human thymus. TCRdb's copy holds only in-frame clones and misses some; the assay was immunoSEQ multiplex PCR. The table has about 660,000 clones, around 87% seen once. These data are also associated with another study on human thymus T cells.

Sequencing was performed on thymocytes. The receptors shown here come from a boy under three years old with a congenital heart defect.

CDR3 DNA sequence: TGTGCTAGCGGACTTGGGGACACTGAAGCTTTCTTT. It specifies CASGLGDTEAFF. This sequence joins TRBV12-5 and TRBJ1-1; no definite D call. With 9 bases removed from V and 3 bases from J, the gap between germline ends came to 11 bases. This CDR3 is 12 amino acids long. Per germline, CDR1 LGHNT and CDR2 FRNRAP.

The chain carries TRBV4-2 and TRBJ2-7, with D perhaps matching TRBD1 (6 bases). The CDR3 length is 14 residues. Germline CDR1 is LGHNA and CDR2 is YNFKEQ. The V and J ends lost 0 bases and 6 bases respectively, with 12 bases between them. This CDR3 is CASSQDAGQLEQYF. The CDR3 coding sequence is TGTGCCAGCAGCCAAGATGCCGGACAGCTCGAGCAGTACTTC.

V and J are TRBV28 and TRBJ1-6; the D gene is possibly TRBD1 (6 bases). Germline assignment: CDR1 MDHEN and CDR2 SYDVKM. Trimming shortened V by 6 bases and J by 5 bases, and 26 bases separated the two germline ends. The CDR3 extends over 19 amino acids. CDR3 DNA sequence: TGTGCCAGCAGCCCGCCCCGACAGGCCTACCCTCCTGATAATTCACCCCTCCACTTT. Its protein product is CASSPPRQAYPPDNSPLHF.

The chain joins TRBV9 to TRBJ2-3, with 7 bases identical to TRBD2. Germline loops: CDR1 SGDLS, CDR2 YYNGEE. The V gene end was trimmed by 0 bases and the J gene end by 4 bases; junction bases not matched to a gene: 20. The CDR3 sequence is 20 residues long. CDR3 DNA: TGTGCCAGCAGCGTAGGTGTAGGTAGGGAAGCGGGGTCGGGGGCAGATACGCAGTATTTT. It yields the protein CASSVGVGREAGSGADTQYF.

The chain combines TRBV2 with TRBJ2-7; D might be TRBD1 (6 bases). V gave up 8 bases and J gave up 2 bases, with 10 bases separating them. The length of the CDR3 is 12 residues. Germline V lookup: CDR1 SNHLY, CDR2 FYNNEI. CDR3 sequence (DNA): TGTGCCAGCCTCCGGGACACCTACGAGCAGTACTTC. This gives the protein CASLRDTYEQYF. Complete variable domain (other parts from reference TRBV2 and TRBJ2-7): EPEVTQTPSHQVTQMGQEVILRCVPISNHLYFYWYRQILGQKVEFLVSFYNNEISEKSEIFDDQFSVERPDGSNFTLKIRSTKLEDSAMYFCASLRDTYEQYFGPGTRLTVT.

The V gene is TRBV9, the J gene TRBJ2-3, with 11 bases lining up with TRBD2. V trimming: 1 base; J trimming: 6 bases; junction bases outside the gene matches: 16. Germline V gives CDR1 SGDLS, CDR2 YYNGEE. This CDR3 comprises 19 residues. CDR3 sequence reads: CASSVLPQGLAGGSDTQYF. In DNA, the CDR3 is TGTGCCAGCAGCGTACTCCCCCAGGGGCTAGCGGGGGGTTCCGATACGCAGTATTTT.

The chain couples TRBV5-4 to TRBJ2-3; D gene unclear. With 0 bases removed from V and 2 bases from J, the gap between germline ends came to 10 bases. The CDR3 spans 15 residues. CDR1 is SGHNT and CDR2 is YYREEE in the germline V gene (reference sequence). Here the CDR3 DNA reads TGTGCCAGCAGCTTGGGGTCTCTAACCACAGATACGCAGTATTTT. It yields the protein CASSLGSLTTDTQYF.

V is TRBV19 and J is TRBJ1-5; D uncertain. With 5 bases removed from V and 1 base from J, the gap between germline ends came to 18 bases. Germline CDR1 is LNHDA and CDR2 is SQIVND (reference sequence). CDR3 size: 17 residues. The CDR3 protein is CASSFSYDTTSNQPQHF. CDR3 coding DNA: TGTGCCAGTAGTTTCTCTTACGACACAACGAGCAATCAGCCCCAGCATTTT.

The V and J genes are TRBV5-8 and TRBJ1-2, with D unresolved. This CDR3 contains 16 residues. Germline CDR1 reads SGHTS; CDR2 reads YDEGEE. Trimming cost V 0 bases and J 2 bases, with 14 bases left between them. The CDR3 reads CASSLGARKPNYGYTF. CDR3 coding DNA: TGTGCCAGCAGCTTGGGGGCCAGAAAACCCAACTATGGCTACACCTTC.

This clone came up a few times. V is TRBV18 and J is TRBJ1-3; D is unresolved. The V gene's germline CDR1 is KGHSH and CDR2 LQKENI. The CDR3 runs to 14 residues. Trimming cost V 4 bases and J 6 bases, with 13 bases left between them. The chain's CDR3 is CASSLHPVQNTIYF. The CDR3 DNA sequence: TGTGCCAGCTCACTCCACCCGGTCCAAAACACCATATATTTT.

This chain joins TRBV4-2 and TRBJ2-2, with a weak D call TRBD2 (5 bases). In germline, CDR1 is LGHNA, CDR2 YNFKEQ. The V end was cut by 0 bases, the J end by 1 base, with 18 bases between. This CDR3 contains 19 residues. CDR3 amino acids: CASSQEGSRRSLNTGELFF. For the CDR3, the DNA is TGTGCCAGCAGCCAAGAAGGGAGCCGTCGGTCTCTGAACACCGGGGAGCTGTTTTTT.

This chain uses TRBV7-2 with TRBJ2-1; 8 bases agree with TRBD2. This CDR3 has 19 amino acids. Germline CDR1 SGHTA, CDR2 FQGNSA. V lost 0 bases to trimming and J lost 7 bases; unmatched junction nucleotides: 17. In nucleotides, the CDR3 is TGTGCCAGCAGCTTAGCGGGTGCCCGGGAGGGCCGATTAAGGAATGAGCAGTTCTTC. Protein sequence: CASSLAGAREGRLRNEQFF.

The V call is TRBV2, the J call TRBJ1-1; TRBD1 matches 7 bases. Trimming at V came to 3 bases and at J to 3 bases, leaving 7 bases not matched to a gene. Germline-derived CDR1 and CDR2 are SNHLY and FYNNEI. The CDR3 runs 15 residues. The CDR3 bases are TGTGCCAGCAGTGATATTACGGGACAGTACACTGAAGCTTTCTTT. This translates into CASSDITGQYTEAFF.

The chain is built from TRBV29-1 and TRBJ2-5; 11 bases are a match to TRBD1. This CDR3 region has 17 residues. The germline gives CDR1 SQVTM, CDR2 ANQGSEA. The J segment lost 4 bases and the V segment lost 5 bases, leaving 15 bases of the junction unmatched. The CDR3 DNA reads as TGCAGCGTTAACTGGACAGGGGGCGCGAGGAAATTAGAGACCCAGTACTTC. Translated: CSVNWTGGARKLETQYF.

In the case of this clone: Its ends do not fully match the called genes, so a read error is possible. The rearrangement links TRBV2 to TRBJ2-7; 8 bases match TRBD1. Germline values: CDR1 SNHLY, CDR2 FYNNEI. The CDR3 has 10 residues. In nucleotides, the CDR3 is TGTGCCAGCAAGGACAGGGATTTTTTCTTC. Translated: CASKDRDFFF.

In its sample, this clone was seen once. This chain links TRBV5-6 with TRBJ2-5; TRBD2 agrees at 7 bases. The trim removed 0 bases at V and 0 bases at J, leaving 11 bases unmatched. Looked up from germline, CDR1 is SGHDT and CDR2 is YYEEEE. This CDR3 is 18 amino acids long. The chain's CDR3 is CASSLALGGSSYQETQYF. CDR3 nucleotide sequence: TGTGCCAGCAGCTTGGCATTAGGCGGGAGCTCGTACCAAGAGACCCAGTACTTC.

This sequence joins TRBV7-9 and TRBJ2-7; 7 bases map to TRBD2. The trim removed 6 bases at V and 2 bases at J, leaving 7 bases unmatched. Germline V gives CDR1 SEHNR, CDR2 FQNEAQ (reference sequence). The CDR3 spans 14 residues. Here the CDR3 reads CASRTGTTAYEQYF. CDR3 coding DNA: TGTGCCAGCAGGACCGGGACTACCGCCTACGAGCAGTACTTC.

J is TRBJ2-1 and V is TRBV5-5; 9 nucleotides agree with TRBD2. Germline values: CDR1 SGHKS, CDR2 YYEKEE (reference sequence). The CDR3 length is 14 residues. V shed 7 bases, J shed 6 bases, and the junction held 8 bases outside the gene matches. The CDR3 loop is CASGGASGINEQFF. In nucleotides, the CDR3 is TGTGCCAGCGGAGGGGCTAGCGGGATCAATGAGCAGTTCTTC.

V and J are TRBV14 and TRBJ2-5; D is unresolved. CDR1 is SGHDN and CDR2 is FVKESK in the germline V gene. Trimming pared 0 bases from V and 0 bases from J, leaving 8 bases between. This CDR3 contains 15 residues. The DNA of the CDR3 is TGTGCCAGCAGCCAAGACATACAGCACCAAGAGACCCAGTACTTC. This translates into CASSQDIQHQETQYF.

J is TRBJ1-5 and V is TRBV10-3; D is unresolved. The V gene's germline CDR1 is ENHRY and CDR2 SYGVKD. This CDR3 is built from 14 residues. With 0 bases removed from V and 2 bases from J, the gap between germline ends came to 5 bases. The CDR3 spells CAISESRGNQPQHF. Here the CDR3 DNA reads TGTGCCATCAGTGAGTCGCGGGGCAATCAGCCCCAGCATTTT.

This chain connects TRBV30 to TRBJ2-1, with 7 bases that match TRBD1. The germline V gene has CDR1 GTSNPN and CDR2 SVGIG (reference sequence). Trimming at V came to 0 bases and at J to 8 bases, leaving 19 bases not matched to a gene. This CDR3 has 18 amino acids. The CDR3 DNA is TGTGCCTGGAGTGTAAATCGGGGCCGAGACAGGGCTTTTCATGAGCAGTTCTTC. It encodes CAWSVNRGRDRAFHEQFF.

The chain recombines TRBV4-3 with TRBJ2-1, with TRBD1 matching over 11 bases. The germline CDR1 and CDR2 sequences are LGHNA and YSLEER. The CDR3 covers 16 residues. Losses at the gene ends were 3 bases for V and 8 bases for J; bases not matched to a gene: 9. CDR3 coding DNA: TGCGCCAGCAGCCACCCCGGACAGGGGGCGGTCGATGAGCAGTTCTTC. This encodes CASSHPGQGAVDEQFF.